The T cell receptor beta chain described here comes from a study of OX40 agonist ivuxolimab in advanced cancers. Whole-study context: Ivuxolimab was administered intravenously to patients at 0.01 to 10 mg/kg every 2 weeks. Findings and caveats of the study: In the 0.1 to 3.0 mg/kg range, CD4+ and CD8+ blood T cells had expanded clonally by week 6. Average numbers of expanded clones were greater in CD8+ T cells than in CD4+. Patients who responded partially at 0.1-3.0 mg/kg showed clonal expansion ranking among the lowest.

V shed 5 bases and J shed 5 bases, with 10 bases lying between them. Germline CDR1 is MDHEN and CDR2 is SYDVKM. This CDR3 is built from 12 residues. A note on this clone: Its antigen is as yet unknown.

Here immunoSEQ multiplex PCR was the method, and the copy in TCRdb shows in-frame clones only, minus some. The data contain tens of thousands of clones, around 85% of them seen just once; the ten biggest clones take up about 4%. The J gene is TRBJ2-7, the V gene TRBV28; D assignment may be TRBD1 or TRBD2 (5 bases each). This TCR was recovered from an adult with an advanced solid tumor such as melanoma, head and neck, liver or kidney cancer. The sequenced sample was CD4+ or CD8+ T cells sorted from blood, obtained in a trial of the OX40 agonist ivuxolimab. The CDR3: CASSVRENEQYF. The CDR3 DNA is TGTGCCAGCAGTGTCAGGGAGAACGAGCAGTACTTC.